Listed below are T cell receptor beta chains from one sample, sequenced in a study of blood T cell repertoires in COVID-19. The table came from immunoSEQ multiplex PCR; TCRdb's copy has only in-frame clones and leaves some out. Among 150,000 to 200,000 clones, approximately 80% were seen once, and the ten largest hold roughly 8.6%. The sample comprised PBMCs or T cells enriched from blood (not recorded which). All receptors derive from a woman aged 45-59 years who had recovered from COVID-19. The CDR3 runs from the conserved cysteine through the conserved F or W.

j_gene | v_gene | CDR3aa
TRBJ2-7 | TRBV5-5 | CASSLAAGTYEQYF
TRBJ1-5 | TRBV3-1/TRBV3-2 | CASSRGREGQPQHF
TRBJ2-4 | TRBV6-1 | CASSEQGGIGKNIQYF
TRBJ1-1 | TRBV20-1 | CSASTGLGVTEAFF
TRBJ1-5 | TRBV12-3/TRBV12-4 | CASRPDSDQPQHF
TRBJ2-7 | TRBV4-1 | CASTPLVDRPYEQYF
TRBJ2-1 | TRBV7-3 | CASSLVPGNEQFF
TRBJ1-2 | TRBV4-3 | CASSRDGIYGYTF
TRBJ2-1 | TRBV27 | CASARGRHDNEQFF
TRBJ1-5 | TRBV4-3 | CASSQDRGFQPQHF
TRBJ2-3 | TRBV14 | CASSQLAGAGADTQYF
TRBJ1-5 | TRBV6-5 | CASSFTGAGQPQHF
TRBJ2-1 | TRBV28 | CASSLSGGRSNEQFF
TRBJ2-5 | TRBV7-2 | CASSFSGRSIQETQYF
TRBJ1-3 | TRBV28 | CASSHGGGGSGNTIYF
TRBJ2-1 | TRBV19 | CASSTPGQGLDNEQFF
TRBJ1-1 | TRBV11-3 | CASSFTGDTEAFF
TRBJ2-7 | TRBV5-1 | CASSNEGRTFSYEQYF
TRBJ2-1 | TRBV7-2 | CASSLAQGKSYNEQFF
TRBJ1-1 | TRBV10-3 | CAISPTGDTKAFF
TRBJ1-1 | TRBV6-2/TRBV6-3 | CASSYGVGTGRTEAFF
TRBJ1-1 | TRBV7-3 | CASSQSGGNTEAFF
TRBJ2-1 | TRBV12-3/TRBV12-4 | CASRSGSLNEQFF
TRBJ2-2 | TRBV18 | CASSRTGGLASDTGELFF
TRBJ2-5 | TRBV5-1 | CASSSSRDRGWQTQYF
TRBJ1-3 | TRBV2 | CASTVSGNTIYF
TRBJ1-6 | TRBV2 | CASRLDRGGNSPLHF
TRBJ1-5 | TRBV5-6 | CASSFGTGHQPQHF
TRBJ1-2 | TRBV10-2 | CASSYSPGVGYTF
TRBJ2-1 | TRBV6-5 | CASSFLPSGFNEQFF
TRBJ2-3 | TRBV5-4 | CASSLAKGGGSYTDTQYF
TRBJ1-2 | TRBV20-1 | CSATGDYGYTF
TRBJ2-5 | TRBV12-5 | CASGLTGTDYQETQYF
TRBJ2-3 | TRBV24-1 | CATSDSGQGLSTQYF
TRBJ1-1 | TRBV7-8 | CASSPRTGGGEAFF
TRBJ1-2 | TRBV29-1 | CSVESRPLYGYTF
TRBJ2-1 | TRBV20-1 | CSASGLAGPYTYNEQFF
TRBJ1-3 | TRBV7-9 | CASSPHIGTIYF
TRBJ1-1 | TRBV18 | CASSPQGASTEAFF
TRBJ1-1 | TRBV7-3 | CASSLSIRQGPSNTEAFF
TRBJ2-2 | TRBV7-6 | CASRRKPDGGGTGELFF
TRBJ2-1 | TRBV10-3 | CAINPSGGTNEQFF